This TCR beta chain was captured in a study of T cells in Graves' hyperthyroidism and ophthalmopathy. Germline assignment: CDR1 MDHEN and CDR2 SYDVKM. The CDR3 has 14 residues. V was pared by 5 bases and J by 14 bases, with 15 bases of the junction left unmatched. Regions amplified from RNA transcripts were the TCR beta CDR3 regions. In the first-round RT-PCR of the TCR CDR3, the HTBI primer set was used. TCRdb re-called the multiplex PCR reads with MiXCR, one entry per CDR3 protein. This table has hundreds of thousands of distinct CDR3 sequences, 11% to 15% appearing once. Notes on the study in general: Blood shared most expanded thyroid clonotypes above 0.001.

Each patient was aged 18 to 65 and had newly diagnosed hyperthyroidism of under 2 months' duration. Diagnosis rested on symptoms, serum thyroxine and TRAb, thyroid ultrasound, and orbital computed tomography. The PBMCs were taken from over 9.5 ml of fresh peripheral blood. There are many counts of this clonotype. What it binds is not known. The chain uses TRBV28 and TRBJ2-1; TRBD1 matches at 7 bases. Material: blood. This TCR came from a woman aged 18-35 years with Graves' hyperthyroidism. The CDR3 here is CASSLQDRVTGEFF. The CDR3 bases are TGTGCCAGCAGTCTCCAAGACAGGGTAACAGGGGAGTTCTTC. The full variable domain, rest sourced from reference TRBV28 and TRBJ2-1, is DVKVTQSSRYLVKRTGEKVFLECVQDMDHENMFWYRQDPGLGLRLIYFSYDVKMKEKGDIPEGYSVSREKKERFSLILESASTNQTSMYLCASSLQDRVTGEFFGPGTRLTVL.